This T cell receptor beta chain was recovered during a study of OX40 agonist ivuxolimab in advanced cancers. Study at large: The patients got ivuxolimab, which is an agonistic anti-OX40 (CD134) antibody. Mean age about 60 years, range about 20 to 85; around 80% male. Earlier anti-PD-1, anti-PD-L1 or anti-CTLA-4 therapy was permitted; about 44% had received some. Findings and caveats of the study: Clones of CD4+ and CD8+ blood T cells grew by week 6 at doses of 0.1 to 3.0 mg/kg.

Details on this clone: What it binds is not known.

Method: immunoSEQ multiplex PCR; TCRdb's copy keeps in-frame clones and lacks some. The repertoire consists of 85,000 to 95,000 clones, with 91% occurring once and the leading ten covering 2.6%. Per germline, CDR1 SGHNT and CDR2 YYREEE (reference sequence). J lost 5 bases, V lost 4 bases, and 8 bases had no gene match. This CDR3 spans 14 amino acids. V and J are TRBV5-4 and TRBJ2-5, with 7 positions matching TRBD1. This TCR was recovered from an adult with an advanced solid tumor such as melanoma, head and neck, liver or kidney cancer. The starting material was CD4+ or CD8+ T cells sorted from blood, obtained in a trial of the OX40 agonist ivuxolimab. The CDR3 DNA follows: TGTGCCAGCAGCGTCCGGACAGGAGAGGAGACCCAGTACTTC. Translating it yields CASSVRTGEETQYF.